The 30 T cell receptor beta chains below come from one sample, sequenced in a study of blood T cells in healthy people across ages. A second PCR of 7 to 11 cycles used a sample-barcoded 5' primer and a J-beta primer mix. TCRdb passed the 5' RACE reads through MiXCR, listing each CDR3 protein once. The table shows 700,000 or so distinct CDR3 sequences, with 22% occurring only once. The sample was blood. Receptors originate from a man between 65 and 80 years old in good health.

The chain has TRBV11-1 and TRBJ2-2; D is possibly TRBD1 (5 bases). This CDR3 spans 15 amino acids. With 3 bases removed from V and 0 bases from J, the gap between germline ends came to 8 bases. Germline V lookup: CDR1 SGHAT, CDR2 FQDESV (reference sequence). CDR3 amino acids: CASSFRVANTGELFF. CDR3 DNA: TGTGCCAGCAGCTTCAGGGTGGCGAACACCGGGGAGCTGTTTTTT.

In its sample, this clonotype was seen a few times. The chain combines TRBV20-1 with TRBJ2-5; D call uncertain. V dropped 5 bases and J dropped 7 bases, with 26 bases sitting between them. The germline CDR1 and CDR2 sequences are DFQATT and SNEGSKA (reference sequence). This CDR3 region has 16 residues. Here the CDR3 DNA reads TGCAGTGCTGCGAGCCCCCCGGGTATTAAAAGTGGGACCCAGTACTTC. It specifies CSAASPPGIKSGTQYF.

Points on this clonotype: One end of the junction fails to match germline, which may point to a read error. The rearrangement joins TRBV7-8 to TRBJ2-7; 8 nucleotides match TRBD1. The CDR3 sequence is 15 residues long. Germline V lookup: CDR1 SGHVS, CDR2 FQNEAQ. The CDR3 protein is CASSPILGTGVKQNF. DNA of the CDR3: TGTGCCAGCAGCCCGATCCTTGGGACAGGCGTTAAGCAGAACTTC. Full variable domain (remainder filled in from reference TRBV7-8 and TRBJ2-7): GAGVSQSPRYKVAKRGQDVALRCDPISGHVSLFWYQQALGQGPEFLTYFQNEAQLDKSGLPSDRFFAERPEGSVSTLKIQRTQQEDSAVYLCASSPILGTGVKQNFGPGTRLTVT.

This clonotype was recorded at least ten times. This chain connects TRBV25-1 to TRBJ2-3, with 8 bases identical to TRBD1. The CDR3 has 15 residues. The trim removed 8 bases at V and 4 bases at J, leaving 11 bases unmatched. Germline CDR1 and CDR2: MGHDK and SYGVNS. CDR3 sequence: CASSRQGSIADTQYF. The CDR3 DNA reads as TGTGCCAGCTCAAGACAGGGGTCCATTGCAGATACGCAGTATTTT.

This clonotype was found a few times. This rearrangement joins TRBV7-2 to TRBJ2-3; a possible D gene is TRBD2 (5 bases). The ends were cut back, 3 bases at V and 0 bases at J, with 10 bases in the middle. Germline values: CDR1 SGHTA, CDR2 FQGNSA. The CDR3 totals 15 residues. The CDR3, as DNA: TGTGCCAGCAGCTTCCCCACGGGGAGCACAGATACGCAGTATTTT. It yields the protein CASSFPTGSTDTQYF. The full variable domain, completed using reference TRBV7-2 and TRBJ2-3, is GAGVSQSPSNKVTEKGKDVELRCDPISGHTALYWYRQSLGQGLEFLIYFQGNSAPDKSGLPSDRFSAERTGGSVSTLTIQRTQQEDSAVYLCASSFPTGSTDTQYFGPGTRLTVL.

In its sample, this clonotype was seen a few times. At one of its ends the junction is not consistent with the germline gene, which may arise from a read error. The J gene is TRBJ2-5, the V gene TRBV18; the D gene could be TRBD1 or TRBD2 (5 bases each). This CDR3 is built from 13 residues. Germline-derived CDR1 and CDR2 are KGHSH and LQKENI. CDR3 region: CACSPGTQETQYF. The DNA of the CDR3 is TGTGCCTGCTCACCCGGGACGCAAGAGACCCAGTACTTC.

The chain links TRBV7-9 to TRBJ2-7; 7 bases match TRBD1. TRBJ2-5 explains the end of the DNA better; the J call may be wrong. Germline lookup yields CDR1 SEHNR and CDR2 FQNEAQ (reference sequence). The CDR3 is 15 amino acids. The CDR3 bases are TGTGCCAGCAGCTTAGGCGGACAGGCCCAAGAGACCCAGTACTTC. Protein sequence: CASSLGGQAQETQYF.

This chain joins TRBV11-2 and TRBJ2-3; 12 nucleotides align to TRBD2. The V segment lost 5 bases and the J segment 5 bases; nucleotides outside the gene matches: 11. The CDR3 is made up of 17 amino acids. Germline CDR1 reads SGHAT; CDR2 reads FQNNGV. The CDR3 DNA follows: TGTGCCAGCAGCCCGACAAGACTAGCGGGAGTGGGAGATACGCAGTATTTT. Translating gives CASSPTRLAGVGDTQYF.

This clonotype turned up a few times. The chain employs TRBV2 and TRBJ2-3; TRBD2 matches at 13 bases. J lost 4 bases, V lost 6 bases, and 4 bases had no gene match. From germline, CDR1 is SNHLY and CDR2 FYNNEI. The CDR3 is made up of 15 amino acids. The CDR3 DNA sequence: TGTGCCAGCAGGAGACTAGCGGGGGGCGCAGATACGCAGTATTTT. Its protein product is CASRRLAGGADTQYF.

The V and J genes are TRBV19 and TRBJ2-4; D remains ambiguous. CDR3 length equals 13 residues. V lost 5 bases to trimming and J lost 9 bases, with 14 bases between them. Germline CDR1 LNHDA, CDR2 SQIVND (reference sequence). The CDR3 DNA sequence: TGTGCCAGTAGTCCCACCGTAAGCGCCATTCAGTACTTC. This translates into CASSPTVSAIQYF.

V is TRBV5-5 and J is TRBJ2-1; 10 bases align to TRBD1. V gave up 1 base and J gave up 4 bases; unmatched junction bases: 2. Per the germline V gene, CDR1 is SGHKS and CDR2 is YYEKEE (reference sequence). This CDR3 has 15 residues. This CDR3 reads CASSLLGQGYNEQFF. The CDR3, as DNA: TGTGCCAGCAGCTTGTTGGGACAGGGGTACAATGAGCAGTTCTTC.

The table lists this clonotype with a few counts. The chain carries TRBV28 and TRBJ1-5; 12 nucleotides align to TRBD1. The germline V gene has CDR1 MDHEN and CDR2 SYDVKM. Trimming took 2 bases from V and 1 from J; bases not matched to a gene: 9. CDR3 length: 19 amino acids. The CDR3 spells CASSLKGQGAGGSNQPQHF. The CDR3 DNA follows: TGTGCCAGCAGTTTAAAGGGACAGGGGGCCGGGGGGAGCAATCAGCCCCAGCATTTT.

The genes are TRBV5-1 and TRBJ1-5, with D perhaps TRBD1 (5 bases). The germline V and J ends were trimmed by 4 bases and 7 bases, with 21 bases remaining between them. Germline V gene lookup returns CDR1 SGHRS and CDR2 YFSETQ. This CDR3 is built from 16 residues. CDR3 residues: CASSRLGGVSEQPQHF. The CDR3 DNA follows: TGCGCCAGCAGCCGTCTGGGAGGGGTCTCGGAACAGCCCCAGCATTTT.

Only a few counts were recorded for this clonotype. CDR3 nucleotide sequence: TGTGCCAGCAGTTTCCCCCAGTTTAGCTCGGCCGGGGAGCTGTTTTTT. Its protein product is CASSFPQFSSAGELFF. The rearrangement joins TRBV12-3 or TRBV12-4 to TRBJ2-2; D gene ambiguous. The CDR3 consists of 16 residues. V was shortened by 3 bases and J by 6 bases, with 17 bases between the two germline ends.

V gene TRBV5-1 combines with J gene TRBJ2-7; the D is unclear. Germline values: CDR1 SGHRS, CDR2 YFSETQ. Trimming shortened V by 0 bases and J by 5 bases, and 15 bases separated the two germline ends. The CDR3 length is 15 residues. CDR3 region: CASSLVAPDLNEQYF. The DNA for the CDR3 is TGCGCCAGCAGCTTGGTGGCCCCAGATTTGAACGAGCAGTACTTC.

Here the CDR3 reads CASSQETGLNYGYTF. CDR3 sequence (DNA): TGCGCCAGCAGCCAGGAGACAGGGTTGAACTATGGCTACACCTTC. The V and J genes are TRBV4-1 and TRBJ1-2, with 7 bases that match TRBD1. The CDR3 extends over 15 amino acids. The junction had 6 bases not matched to a gene; V was cut back by 3 bases and J by 2 bases. CDR1 is MGHRA, CDR2 YSYEKL, per germline.

The rearrangement uses TRBV5-4 and TRBJ2-3; 12 bases are a match to TRBD2. This CDR3 has 15 residues. Trimming at V came to 7 bases and at J to 4 bases, leaving 7 bases not matched to a gene. Germline CDR1 SGHNT, CDR2 YYREEE (reference sequence). The CDR3 sequence is CASQLAGGPADTQYF. CDR3 nucleotide sequence: TGTGCCAGCCAACTAGCGGGAGGCCCCGCAGATACGCAGTATTTT.

The V and J genes are TRBV12-3 or TRBV12-4 and TRBJ1-2; D unresolved. V was trimmed by 0 bases and J by 8 bases, leaving 13 bases between them. This CDR3 is 14 amino acids long. This chain's CDR3 is CASSLAAGLLGYTF. CDR3 nucleotide sequence: TGTGCCAGCAGTTTAGCCGCGGGATTATTGGGCTACACCTTC.

This clonotype has more than one count but fewer than ten. This sequence joins TRBV29-1 and TRBJ2-3; 7 nucleotides match TRBD2. The CDR3 runs 13 residues. Germline CDR1 and CDR2: SQVTM and ANQGSEA. V was pared by 7 bases and J by 2 bases, with 6 bases of the junction left unmatched. CDR3 DNA sequence: TGCAGCGAACTTGCGGGAGACACAGATACGCAGTATTTT. Encoded protein: CSELAGDTDTQYF.

In its sample, this clonotype was seen a few times. Here the CDR3 DNA reads TGCAGCATATACTCCGGGACAGGGGGCTTCTACGAGCAGTACTTC. Encoded protein: CSIYSGTGGFYEQYF. The genes are TRBV29-1 and TRBJ2-7; 12 bases align to TRBD1. The CDR3 covers 15 residues. After removal of 8 bases from V and 3 bases from J, the junction contained 11 bases not matched to a gene. Germline CDR1 reads SQVTM; CDR2 reads ANQGSEA.

There are a few counts of this clonotype. J is TRBJ2-5 and V is TRBV7-6; D gene uncertain. Germline V CDR1 and CDR2: SGHVS, FNYEAQ. The CDR3 totals 15 residues. V was trimmed by 0 bases and J by 5 bases, leaving 13 bases between them. This CDR3 is CASSLATTFAETQYF. CDR3 DNA: TGTGCCAGCAGCTTAGCGACAACTTTCGCGGAGACCCAGTACTTC.

This clonotype was found a few times. The chain has TRBV12-3 or TRBV12-4 and TRBJ1-2, with a weak D call TRBD1 (5 bases). The CDR3 has 12 residues. Trimming shortened V by 8 bases and J by 4 bases, and 11 bases separated the two germline ends. The CDR3 DNA reads as TGTGCCAGCGTAGGGGTTGCCTATGGCTACACCTTC. It yields the protein CASVGVAYGYTF.

This chain links TRBV14 with TRBJ2-6; D gene ambiguous. V dropped 3 bases and J dropped 0 bases, with 6 bases sitting between them. CDR1 and CDR2 (germline): SGHDN, FVKESK. This CDR3 is built from 15 residues. CDR3 in DNA: TGTGCCAGCAGCCAGAGAACCTCTGGGGCCAACGTCCTGACTTTC. It translates to CASSQRTSGANVLTF.

A few counts support this clonotype. The J gene is TRBJ2-7, the V gene TRBV20-1, with 7 bases identical to TRBD1. The CDR3 sequence is 14 residues long. The V segment lost 2 bases and the J segment 2 bases; nucleotides outside the gene matches: 6. Germline assignment: CDR1 DFQATT and CDR2 SNEGSKA (reference sequence). The CDR3 DNA reads TGCAGTGCTAGACTCCGGGACAGACCCTACGAGCAGTACGTC. Its translation is CSARLRDRPYEQYV.

This clonotype was counted a few times. The genes are TRBV4-1 and TRBJ2-5, with unresolved D. The CDR3 contains 16 residues. In germline, CDR1 is MGHRA, CDR2 YSYEKL. The V gene lost 0 bases and the J gene lost 2 bases, with 13 bases spanning the gap. The CDR3 nucleotides read TGCGCCAGCAGCCAAGACGCGAGAGTTATACAAGAGACCCAGTACTTC. It codes for CASSQDARVIQETQYF.

This clonotype was counted between two and nine times. A read error may produce the germline difference seen at one junction end. V gene TRBV12-3 or TRBV12-4 combines with J gene TRBJ2-7; D might be TRBD2 (6 bases). CDR3 size: 12 residues. Here the CDR3 reads CASSRGSYEQHF. DNA of the CDR3: TGTGCCAGCTCTCGGGGGTCCTACGAGCAGCACTTC.

The CDR3 loop reads CSARRGGLETGELFF. DNA for the CDR3: TGCAGTGCTAGAAGGGGGGGCCTAGAAACCGGGGAGCTGTTTTTT. The rearrangement joins TRBV20-1 to TRBJ2-2, with a possible D match to TRBD2 (7 bases). The CDR3 sequence is 15 residues long. Germline values: CDR1 DFQATT, CDR2 SNEGSKA (reference sequence). Trimming stripped 2 bases from V and 5 bases from J, with 15 bases between.

As to this clonotype: The junction and the germline gene differ at one end; a read error may be behind it. CDR3: CASSLGLRDGVRNEQLF. In DNA form, the CDR3 reads TGTGCCAGCAGCTTGGGTTTACGCGACGGAGTAAGGAATGAGCAGCTCTTC. The chain employs TRBV5-6 and TRBJ2-1; D is unclear. Germline V gives CDR1 SGHDT, CDR2 YYEEEE. CDR3 length: 17 residues.

This clonotype was recorded many times. The chain combines TRBV5-6 with TRBJ2-1, with D perhaps matching TRBD2 (5 bases). The V gene lost 2 bases and the J gene lost 8 bases, with 14 bases spanning the gap. Germline V gene sequence: CDR1 SGHDT, CDR2 YYEEEE. This CDR3 is built from 14 residues. The CDR3 loop reads CASSFPRLGDEQFF. The CDR3 DNA is TGTGCCAGCAGCTTTCCCAGGCTCGGGGATGAGCAGTTCTTC.

The table lists this clonotype with a few counts. The rearrangement uses TRBV29-1 and TRBJ1-1; D not certain. The CDR3 is made up of 13 amino acids. Per the germline V gene, CDR1 is SQVTM and CDR2 is ANQGSEA. V was shortened by 7 bases and J by 3 bases, with 15 bases between the two germline ends. The CDR3 sequence: CSGALMGYTEAFF. CDR3 DNA: TGCAGCGGTGCTCTTATGGGGTACACTGAAGCTTTCTTT. Drawing the rest from reference TRBV29-1 and TRBJ1-1, the complete variable domain is SAVISQKPSRDICQRGTSLTIQCQVDSQVTMMFWYRQQPGQSLTLIATANQGSEATYESGFVIDKFPISRPNLTFSTLTVSNMSPEDSSIYLCSGALMGYTEAFFGQGTRLTVV.